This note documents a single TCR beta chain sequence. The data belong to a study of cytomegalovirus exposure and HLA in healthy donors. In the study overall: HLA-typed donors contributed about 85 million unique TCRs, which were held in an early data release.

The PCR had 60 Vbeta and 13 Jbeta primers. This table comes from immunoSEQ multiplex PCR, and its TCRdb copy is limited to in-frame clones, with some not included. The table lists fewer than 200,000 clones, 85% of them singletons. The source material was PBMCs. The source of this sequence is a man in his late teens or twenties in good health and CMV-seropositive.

CDR3 protein: CASSEAGGDYNEQFF. CDR3 coding DNA: TGTGCCAGCAGTGAGGCGGGGGGCGATTACAATGAGCAGTTCTTC. The chain uses TRBV6-4 and TRBJ2-1, with 8 bases matching TRBD2. V dropped 3 bases and J dropped 4; count of bases not matched to a gene: 5. Per germline, CDR1 MRHNA and CDR2 SNTAGT. CDR3 length equals 15 residues.